A selection of T cell receptor beta chains follows, all from one sample in a study of blood T cell repertoires in COVID-19. The protocol was immunoSEQ multiplex PCR, while the TCRdb copy is restricted to in-frame clones and leaves out a portion. The sample holds roughly 150,000 clones, about 87% seen once. Material for sequencing was peripheral blood. These receptors all come from a human donor in a cohort sampled during active COVID-19. Each CDR3 is given with its conserved first and last residue. Fields, in order: D gene, clone size, J gene, V gene, CDR3 protein. A D gene is named only where the DNA matches it firmly. The size field is filled for only some rows; it gives once, few, many or a size class.

D: TRBD1; size: many; J: TRBJ1-1; V: TRBV7-9; CDR3: CASSLTGLNTEAFF
D: TRBD2; size: once; J: TRBJ2-1; V: TRBV7-2; CDR3: CASSLRASGSSSYNEQFF
D: -; size: few; J: TRBJ2-7; V: TRBV7-9; CDR3: CASSPGAGFYEQYF
D: TRBD1; size: -; J: TRBJ2-1; V: TRBV11-2; CDR3: CASSRDRVIGMDEQFF
D: -; size: -; J: TRBJ1-2; V: TRBV7-2; CDR3: CASSFNPAGKSYGYTF
D: -; size: -; J: TRBJ1-4; V: TRBV6-1; CDR3: CASSEGKGQGNEKLFF
D: -; size: -; J: TRBJ2-7; V: TRBV5-1; CDR3: CASSLEISVSYEQYF
D: -; size: -; J: TRBJ1-1; V: TRBV5-1; CDR3: CASSLAVGLNTEAFF
D: TRBD1; size: -; J: TRBJ1-6; V: TRBV10-2; CDR3: CASRLGQGGSPLHF
D: -; size: -; J: TRBJ1-1; V: TRBV5-6; CDR3: CASSRRSGTEAFF
D: -; size: -; J: TRBJ1-6; V: TRBV6-5; CDR3: CASGKGGARASPLHF
D: TRBD1; size: -; J: TRBJ2-5; V: TRBV6-5; CDR3: CASSFGTGRSQETQYF
D: TRBD1; size: -; J: TRBJ2-7; V: TRBV7-2; CDR3: CASSFGQGIYEQYF
D: -; size: -; J: TRBJ1-2; V: TRBV7-2; CDR3: CAIRRDSPHGYTF
D: TRBD1; size: few; J: TRBJ1-1; V: TRBV19; CDR3: CASSIGSGTGDTEAFF
D: TRBD1; size: -; J: TRBJ1-2; V: TRBV30; CDR3: CAWSVTGVGYTF
D: -; size: once; J: TRBJ1-3; V: TRBV5-1; CDR3: CASSAGVSGNTIYF
D: TRBD2; size: -; J: TRBJ2-1; V: TRBV7-2; CDR3: CASSLAPPTSGVYNEQFF
D: TRBD1; size: -; J: TRBJ1-6; V: TRBV7-2; CDR3: CASRADRGESPLHF
D: -; size: -; J: TRBJ1-1; V: TRBV27; CDR3: CASSLSGTLNTEAFF
D: TRBD2; size: -; J: TRBJ2-3; V: TRBV27; CDR3: CASSPPRWGLAVSSTDTQYF
D: TRBD2; size: -; J: TRBJ2-1; V: TRBV6-2/TRBV6-3; CDR3: CASSRSRTSGRAPSYNEQFF
D: -; size: -; J: TRBJ1-1; V: TRBV18; CDR3: CASSSTPGVNTEAFF
D: -; size: -; J: TRBJ2-1; V: TRBV11-2; CDR3: CASSLGPDTVNEQFF
D: TRBD1; size: -; J: TRBJ1-1; V: TRBV5-1; CDR3: CASSYGTGTEAFF
D: -; size: once; J: TRBJ2-1; V: TRBV7-8; CDR3: CASSLFEHEQFF
D: TRBD2; size: -; J: TRBJ2-2; V: TRBV7-3; CDR3: CASSLRLAGNTGELFF
D: -; size: -; J: TRBJ1-2; V: TRBV4-1; CDR3: CASSPQGGHINYGYTF
D: -; size: -; J: TRBJ2-5; V: TRBV2; CDR3: CASTLSGSPTGETQYF
D: TRBD1; size: -; J: TRBJ2-7; V: TRBV4-3; CDR3: CASSQALDRESYEQYF
D: -; size: -; J: TRBJ1-1; V: TRBV30; CDR3: CAWDNGQKNTEAFF
D: TRBD1; size: -; J: TRBJ1-6; V: TRBV13; CDR3: CASSLAARMTGGGSPLHF
D: -; size: -; J: TRBJ2-1; V: TRBV7-3; CDR3: CASSSPGNEQFF
D: -; size: -; J: TRBJ1-1; V: TRBV18; CDR3: CASSPDTYTEAFF
D: -; size: -; J: TRBJ1-4; V: TRBV6-5; CDR3: CASSYQASNEKLFF
D: TRBD1; size: -; J: TRBJ1-2; V: TRBV7-9; CDR3: CASSPDRLGGYTF
D: -; size: once; J: TRBJ2-2; V: TRBV18; CDR3: CASSPDRNTGELFF